The clone carrying this T cell receptor beta chain was observed a few times. This specimen comes from a study of early T cells in non-severe SARS-CoV-2 infection. Study information: Chains from this unsorted whole-blood bulk RNA could not be paired.

TCRdb re-called the 5' RACE reads through MiXCR, storing one row per CDR3 protein. The sample has about 82,000 distinct CDR3 sequences, about 13% seen once; the top ten hold nearly 6%. V lost 3 bases to trimming and J lost 5 bases, with 19 bases between them. From germline, CDR1 is MNHEY and CDR2 SVGEGT. The CDR3 spans 16 residues. The source is an adult who was a healthcare worker with PCR-confirmed SARS-CoV-2 infection or an uninfected control (not recorded which). Sequenced input: whole blood. V is TRBV6-2 or TRBV6-3 and J is TRBJ1-1; weak D call: TRBD1 (5 bases). The CDR3 region is CASSYETGGTPTEAFF. The CDR3 nucleotides read TGTGCCAGCAGTTATGAGACCGGGGGGACTCCGACTGAAGCTTTCTTT.